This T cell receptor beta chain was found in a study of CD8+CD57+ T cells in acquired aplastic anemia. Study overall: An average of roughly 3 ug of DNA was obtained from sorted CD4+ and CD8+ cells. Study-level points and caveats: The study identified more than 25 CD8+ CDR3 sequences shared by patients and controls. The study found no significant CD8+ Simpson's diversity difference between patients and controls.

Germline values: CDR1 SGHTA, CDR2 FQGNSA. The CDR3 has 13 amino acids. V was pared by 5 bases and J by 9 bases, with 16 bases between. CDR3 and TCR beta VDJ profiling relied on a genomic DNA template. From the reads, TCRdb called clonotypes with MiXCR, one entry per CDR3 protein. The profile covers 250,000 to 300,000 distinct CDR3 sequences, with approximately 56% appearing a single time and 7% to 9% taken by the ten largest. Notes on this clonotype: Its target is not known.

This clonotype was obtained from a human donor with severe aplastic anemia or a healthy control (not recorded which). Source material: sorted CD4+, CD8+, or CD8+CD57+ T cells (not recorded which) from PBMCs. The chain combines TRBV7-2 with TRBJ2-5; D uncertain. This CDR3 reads CASSRPNNQPQYF. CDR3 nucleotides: TGTGCCAGCAGCCGCCCGAATAATCAGCCCCAGTACTTC.